This T cell receptor (beta chain) was recovered during a study of shared clonotypes between healthy human individuals. Study-wide results and limits: Clonotype sharing across donors was expected to vary with sequencing depth.

Here immunoSEQ multiplex PCR was the method, and the copy in TCRdb shows in-frame clones only, minus some. The data hold about 1 million clones, with around 74% observed a single time. Concerning this clone itself: What it recognizes is unknown.

Study donors comprised healthy, HIV-negative adults devoid of recent acute infection or vaccination. There were only Caucasian adults among the donors, and all lived in Nashville, Tennessee. The V and J ends lost 3 bases and 3 bases respectively, with 9 bases between them. Germline lookup yields CDR1 SNHLY and CDR2 FYNNEI. The CDR3 is 13 amino acids. Sequenced input: memory CD4+ T cells sorted from blood. Subset noted: CD45RA-negative fraction. This TCR was sampled from a man aged 18-30 years in good health. The rearrangement links TRBV2 to TRBJ2-7, with D perhaps TRBD1 (6 bases). In DNA form, the CDR3 reads TGTGCCAGCAGTGAGGACAGTTACTACGAGCAGTACTTC. Its translation is CASSEDSYYEQYF.